The 27 T cell receptor beta chains below were found in one sample sequenced in a study of molecular identifiers for immune sequencing clone quantification. TCRdb passed the PCR reads through MiXCR, listing each CDR3 protein once. The data hold around 480,000 distinct CDR3 sequences, with around 23% observed a single time. The material sequenced was naive CD8+ T cells from blood, with Jurkat cell RNA spiked in. Subset: FACS-sorted CD8+CD4-CCR7+CD45RA+ naive T cells. The receptors come from a human donor in good health. Some libraries in this study had Jurkat cell RNA spiked in.

This clonotype was found a few times. The gene calls are TRBV4-2 and TRBJ2-3; D is undetermined. Trimming stripped 5 bases from V and 4 bases from J, with 10 bases between. This CDR3 comprises 13 residues. In germline, CDR1 is LGHNA, CDR2 YNFKEQ. The CDR3 sequence is CASSKQTADTQYF. The CDR3 region has the DNA TGTGCCAGCAGCAAACAGACCGCAGATACGCAGTATTTT.

Many counts were recorded for this clonotype. The chain links TRBV20-1 to TRBJ2-3; TRBD2 agrees at 9 bases. This CDR3 is built from 13 residues. Germline-derived CDR1 and CDR2 are DFQATT and SNEGSKA (reference sequence). V was clipped by 4 bases and J by 5 bases; unmatched bases: 4. CDR3 DNA sequence: TGCAGTGCTATAGCGGGAGCCGGAGATACGCAGTATTTT. Its protein product is CSAIAGAGDTQYF.

The table lists this clonotype with a few counts. The chain combines TRBV29-1 with TRBJ1-2; TRBD1 matches at 10 bases. CDR3 size: 14 residues. Germline assignment: CDR1 SQVTM and CDR2 ANQGSEA. V shed 3 bases and J 2 bases; nucleotides not matched to a gene: 3. CDR3 coding DNA: TGCAGCGTTGATGGGACAGGGGACAACTATGGCTACACCTTC. Residues: CSVDGTGDNYGYTF.

The rearrangement joins TRBV15 to TRBJ2-1; TRBD1 might be the D (6 bases). This CDR3 comprises 13 residues. Germline CDR1 LNHNV, CDR2 YYDKDF (reference sequence). V gave up 3 bases and J gave up 8 bases, with 11 bases separating them. Here the CDR3 reads CATSSRGDDEQFF. The CDR3 nucleotides are TGTGCCACCAGCAGCAGGGGAGACGATGAGCAGTTCTTC.

On this clonotype: A much bigger clone sits one base away, suggesting this may be a read error. V and J are TRBV7-6 and TRBJ2-7; 8 bases align to TRBD2. CDR1 and CDR2 (germline): SGHVS, FNYEAQ. The V gene end was trimmed by 1 base and the J gene end by 2 bases; junction bases not matched to a gene: 4. The CDR3 is 15 amino acids. The CDR3 spells CASSLDAGGAYEQYF. CDR3 in DNA: TGTGCCAGCAGCTTAGATGCGGGGGGAGCCTACGAGCAGTACTTC.

This clonotype was detected a few times. This rearrangement joins TRBV30 to TRBJ2-7; 7 bases fit TRBD1. J gave up 4 bases and V 5 bases, and 5 bases lay outside the gene matches. The germline CDR1 and CDR2 sequences are GTSNPN and SVGIG (reference sequence). This CDR3 contains 12 residues. The CDR3 DNA reads as TGTGCCTGGGGGGACAGTGGGTACGAGCAGTACTTC. Translating gives CAWGDSGYEQYF.

This clonotype was seen many times. This chain links TRBV29-1 with TRBJ1-4, with D tentatively TRBD1 (5 bases). Germline values: CDR1 SQVTM, CDR2 ANQGSEA. V shed 5 bases and J shed 3 bases, with 16 bases lying between them. The CDR3 sequence is 15 residues long. CDR3 DNA sequence: TGCAGCGTTAGGGGCCACCCTACCGCTAATGAAAAACTGTTTTTT. Protein: CSVRGHPTANEKLFF.

This clonotype was detected ten times or more. The CDR3 nucleotides are TGCAGCGTTGAAGATAACCAGGGACTAGCGGGCCCCCCTTATACGCAGTATTTT. Translation gives CSVEDNQGLAGPPYTQYF. J is TRBJ2-3 and V is TRBV29-1; 12 nucleotides line up with TRBD2. The V segment lost 0 bases and the J segment 7 bases; nucleotides outside the gene matches: 14. Germline lookup yields CDR1 SQVTM and CDR2 ANQGSEA. The CDR3 covers 18 residues.

Regarding this clonotype: A read error may be the cause here, since a much bigger clone is one base away. This chain connects TRBV13 to TRBJ1-2, with D possibly matching TRBD1 (6 bases). The CDR3 consists of 13 residues. V shed 5 bases and J shed 3 bases, with 10 bases lying between them. CDR1 and CDR2 from the germline V gene are PRHDT and FYEKMQ (reference sequence). The CDR3 sequence: CASSGGQHYGYTF. CDR3 nucleotide sequence: TGTGCCAGCAGCGGTGGACAGCACTATGGCTACACCTTC.

The genes are TRBV7-9 and TRBJ2-2; TRBD2 might be the D (6 bases). Trimming left V 4 bases short and J 3 bases short, with 15 bases between. The CDR3 is 16 residues long. Germline CDR1 is SEHNR and CDR2 is FQNEAQ (reference sequence). CDR3 bases: TGTGCCAGCAGCTCTCTCTGGAGGGCAGACACCGGGGAGCTGTTTTTT. This encodes CASSSLWRADTGELFF.

This clonotype occurred many times. This sequence joins TRBV12-3 or TRBV12-4 and TRBJ1-5; D call uncertain. Trimming shortened V by 4 bases and J by 5 bases, and 9 bases separated the two germline ends. This CDR3 has 13 amino acids. The chain's CDR3 is CASSWAGDQPQHF. The CDR3 coding sequence is TGTGCCAGCAGTTGGGCAGGTGATCAGCCCCAGCATTTT.

This clonotype was seen more than once but under ten times. The V call is TRBV27, the J call TRBJ2-7, with 9 bases fitting TRBD1. V shed 6 bases and J 5 bases; nucleotides not matched to a gene: 11. Germline V lookup: CDR1 MNHEY, CDR2 SMNVEV (reference sequence). The CDR3 spans 15 residues. CDR3 sequence reads: CASRLNGQGSHEQYF. CDR3 sequence (DNA): TGTGCCAGCAGACTTAACGGACAGGGGAGCCACGAGCAGTACTTC.

The chain combines TRBV5-4 with TRBJ2-2; perhaps TRBD1 as D (6 bases). The CDR3 has 15 amino acids. V was trimmed by 2 bases and J by 2 bases, leaving 10 bases between them. Looked up from germline, CDR1 is SGHNT and CDR2 is YYREEE (reference sequence). CDR3 protein: CASSFGQRNTGELFF. The CDR3, as DNA: TGTGCCAGCAGCTTCGGACAGAGAAACACCGGGGAGCTGTTTTTT. The entire variable domain, with the rest obtained from reference TRBV5-4 and TRBJ2-2, is as follows: ETGVTQSPTHLIKTRGQQVTLRCSSQSGHNTVSWYQQALGQGPQFIFQYYREEENGRGNFPPRFSGLQFPNYSSELNVNALELDDSALYLCASSFGQRNTGELFFGEGSRLTVL.

On this clonotype itself: This could be a read error, since a much larger clone is one nucleotide away. The V gene is TRBV12-3 or TRBV12-4, the J gene TRBJ2-7; the D gene is possibly TRBD1 (6 bases). The CDR3 is made up of 18 amino acids. With 1 base removed from V and 2 bases from J, the gap between germline ends came to 21 bases. In DNA form, the CDR3 reads TGTGCCAGCAGTTTAGGTGGGCCAGGGGAGAAGTTCGCCTACGAGCAGTACTTC. Translation gives CASSLGGPGEKFAYEQYF.

This clonotype came up a few times. The chain is built from TRBV4-3 and TRBJ1-4, with D possibly matching TRBD1 (5 bases). The CDR3 has 16 amino acids. Trimming removed 3 bases at V and 6 bases at J, with 17 bases between. Germline values: CDR1 LGHNA, CDR2 YSLEER. This CDR3 is CASSQDRRGSYEKLFF. The CDR3 DNA is TGCGCCAGCAGCCAGGACCGAAGGGGTTCCTATGAAAAACTGTTTTTT.

A note on this clonotype: At one end, the junction sequence differs from germline, possibly due to a read error. This sequence joins TRBV27 and TRBJ2-7, with D possibly TRBD1 on 6 matching bases. This CDR3 spans 14 amino acids. The germline V gene has CDR1 MNHEY and CDR2 SMNVEV (reference sequence). The CDR3 reads CPSSFIYGQYEQYF. CDR3 in DNA: TGTCCCAGCAGTTTCATCTATGGACAGTACGAGCAGTACTTC.

On this clonotype itself: With a much larger clone just one base away, this may be a read error. The CDR3 does not close with the conserved phenylalanine or tryptophan, likely indicating a read error. The V call is TRBV27, the J call TRBJ1-1; D possibly corresponds to TRBD1 (5 bases). V gave up 6 bases and J gave up 5 bases, with 13 bases separating them. Germline loops: CDR1 MNHEY, CDR2 SMNVEV (reference sequence). The length of the CDR3 is 13 residues. The CDR3 nucleotides are TGTGCCAGCAGGATCACAGGAGTAACTGAAGCTTTCTTA. It encodes CASRITGVTEAFL.

This clonotype was counted a few times. This chain joins TRBV12-3 or TRBV12-4 and TRBJ2-3, with no clear D. V dropped 10 bases and J dropped 1 base, with 9 bases sitting between them. This CDR3 spans 12 amino acids. The CDR3 nucleotides are TGTGCCAATGGCCTCGGCACAGATACGCAGTATTTT. Its translation is CANGLGTDTQYF.

There are a few counts of this clonotype. The rearrangement links TRBV6-5 to TRBJ1-1, with 10 positions matching TRBD1. The CDR3 runs 14 residues. Germline loops: CDR1 MNHEY, CDR2 SVGAGI. The V and J ends lost 0 bases and 6 bases, in that order; junction bases with no gene match: 1. DNA of the CDR3: TGTGCCAGCAGTTACTCGGGGACAGGGGCTGAAGCTTTCTTT. Its protein product is CASSYSGTGAEAFF.

A few counts support this clonotype. The gene calls are TRBV7-9 and TRBJ2-1; D might be TRBD1 or TRBD2, each matching 5 bases. V was clipped by 4 bases and J by 9 bases, with 7 bases between them. In germline, CDR1 is SEHNR, CDR2 FQNEAQ (reference sequence). The CDR3 length is 11 residues. CDR3 amino acids: CASSWGFEQFF. CDR3 sequence (DNA): TGTGCCAGCAGCTGGGGGTTTGAGCAGTTCTTC.

Concerning this clonotype: This may come from a read error, since a much larger clone is one base off. V is TRBV6-5 and J is TRBJ2-3; 10 bases are shared with TRBD1. CDR1 and CDR2 (germline): MNHEY, SVGAGI. This CDR3 has 17 amino acids. In nucleotides, the CDR3 is TGTGCCAGCAGTTACTCGGGCCCGACAGGGGGCACAGTTACGCAGTATTTT. Encoded protein: CASSYSGPTGGTVTQYF.

As regards this clonotype: A read error is possible here, since a much larger clone lies one base away. V usage is TRBV25-1 and J usage is TRBJ1-1, with D uncertain. CDR1 MGHDK and CDR2 SYGVNS come from the germline V gene. This CDR3 has 12 residues. CDR3 nucleotides: TGTGCCAGCAGTGAACCTGGTACTGAAGCTTCCTTT. It encodes CASSEPGTEASF.

Of note for this clonotype: A read error may account for a junction end that differs from germline. The chain has TRBV7-7 and TRBJ2-3; D may be TRBD1 or TRBD2 (5 bases each). Germline V gene lookup returns CDR1 SSHAT and CDR2 FNYEAQ (reference sequence). This CDR3 is built from 15 residues. CDR3 in DNA: TGTGCTAGCAGCCCTATAGGGGACGGCACAGATACGCAGTATTTT. This codes for CASSPIGDGTDTQYF.

This clonotype was seen only a few times. The chain couples TRBV6-2 or TRBV6-3 to TRBJ2-1; D unclear. The length of the CDR3 is 14 residues. V was pared by 6 bases and J by 3 bases, with 12 bases between. CDR1 MNHEY and CDR2 SVGEGT come from the germline V gene. The CDR3 sequence is CASSLLIHYNEQFF. CDR3 nucleotides: TGTGCCAGCAGCTTACTCATACACTACAATGAGCAGTTCTTC.

With regard to this clonotype: It is likely a read error, because the conserved phenylalanine at the end of the CDR3 is missing. The chain recombines TRBV2 with TRBJ1-4; 7 nucleotides align to TRBD1. V trimming: 5 bases; J trimming: 4 bases; junction bases outside the gene matches: 4. This CDR3 is 14 amino acids long. Germline-derived CDR1 and CDR2 are SNHLY and FYNNEI. This chain's CDR3 is CASSRDSFNEKLFL. For the CDR3, the DNA is TGTGCCAGCAGTCGGGACAGTTTTAATGAAAAACTGTTTCTT.

About this clonotype: One end of the junction is discordant with germline, which a read error may explain. V is TRBV9 and J is TRBJ2-3, with 8 bases lining up with TRBD2. This CDR3 region has 18 residues. The V gene's germline CDR1 is SGDLS and CDR2 YYNGEE. CDR3 amino acids: CASSDHPGGGDRTETQYF. Written as DNA, the CDR3 is TGTGCCAGCAGCGACCACCCGGGAGGGGGGGATCGTACAGAAACGCAGTATTTT.

The chain employs TRBV7-8 and TRBJ1-1; possible D gene TRBD1, 6 bases. CDR3 length equals 17 residues. The V gene's germline CDR1 is SGHVS and CDR2 FQNEAQ. Trimming cost V 4 bases and J 4 bases, with 22 bases left between them. CDR3 sequence: CASSSLGWGLGITEAFF. The CDR3 DNA sequence: TGTGCCAGCAGCTCCTTGGGGTGGGGGCTTGGGATCACTGAAGCTTTCTTT.